The clone carrying this T cell receptor beta chain showed up many times. The target antigen is unknown. One entry per CDR3 protein, called by TCRdb with MiXCR from the RT-PCR reads. The table records approximately 480,000 distinct CDR3 sequences, 11% of them present only once. These data come from a study of response to subunit inactivated influenza vaccine. Study-level results: Authors suggested each seasonal influenza vaccination recruits few new T cells.

The V gene lost 3 bases and the J gene lost 8 bases, with 14 bases spanning the gap. This CDR3 contains 14 residues. The sample consisted of PBMCs from blood, taken 35 to 45 days after vaccination. The rearrangement links TRBV12-3 or TRBV12-4 to TRBJ2-1; TRBD2 might be the D (5 bases). This receptor was obtained from a man aged 45-65 years who received an inactivated influenza vaccine. This CDR3 reads CASSFEGQRDEQFF. The DNA of the CDR3 is TGTGCCAGCAGTTTCGAGGGCCAAAGGGATGAGCAGTTCTTC.